The next 15 T cell receptor beta chains were all read from a single sample in a study of CD8+ T cells in alopecia areata. RNA extraction and reverse transcription yielded cDNA as sequencing template. This table comes from immunoSEQ multiplex PCR, and its TCRdb copy is limited to in-frame clones, with some not included. The repertoire consists of fewer than 200,000 clones, with 50% to 70% occurring once and the leading ten covering roughly 15%. Sequences were derived from CD4+ T cells sorted from blood, sampled at week 0. The receptors originated from a human donor with alopecia areata.

This sequence joins TRBV30 and TRBJ1-2; D gene ambiguous. Per germline, CDR1 GTSNPN and CDR2 SVGIG (reference sequence). There are 12 residues in the CDR3. Trimming removed 5 bases from V and 7 bases from J, with 14 bases in between. CDR3 DNA sequence: TGTGCCTGGGCCCAGTGGGCCGGTGGCTACACCTTC. Translating gives CAWAQWAGGYTF.

The rearrangement uses TRBV4-1 and TRBJ1-4; no firm D call. CDR3 length: 13 residues. The germline V gene has CDR1 MGHRA and CDR2 YSYEKL. V lost 1 base and J lost 10, with 10 bases in between. The CDR3 region has the DNA TGCGCCAGCAGCCAAGGGAGGGAAGGAAAACTGTTTTTT. Protein sequence: CASSQGREGKLFF.

The rearrangement joins TRBV11-3 to TRBJ2-7; the D call may be TRBD1 or TRBD2 (6 bases each). Between the trimmed V and J ends, which lost 6 bases and 6 bases, there was a span of 24 bases. The germline V gene encodes CDR1 SGHNT and CDR2 YENEEA. There are 16 residues in the CDR3. The CDR3 coding sequence is TGTGCCAGCAGTCTTATACCGGGGGCCGGGCCGCTCGAGCAGTACTTC. It encodes CASSLIPGAGPLEQYF.

The table lists this clone with a count of one. The chain joins TRBV6-5 to TRBJ1-5; D unresolved. Germline-derived CDR1 and CDR2 are MNHEY and SVGAGI. The CDR3 extends over 15 amino acids. Trimming cost V 6 bases and J 0 bases, with 12 bases left between them. CDR3 in DNA: TGTGCCAGCAGATCAGGACGGATTAGCAATCAGCCCCAGCATTTT. Its translation is CASRSGRISNQPQHF.

This clone was observed a few times. The V call is TRBV5-4, the J call TRBJ2-6, with no clear D. CDR1 and CDR2 from the germline V gene are SGHNT and YYREEE (reference sequence). The CDR3 consists of 16 residues. V was pared by 0 bases and J by 2 bases, with 9 bases between. The CDR3 sequence is CASSLVMGAGANVLTF. Written as DNA, the CDR3 is TGTGCCAGCAGCTTGGTTATGGGTGCTGGGGCCAACGTCCTGACTTTC.

The chain is built from TRBV29-1 and TRBJ1-5; D might be TRBD1 (6 bases). This CDR3 has 14 residues. V gave up 4 bases and J gave up 0 bases, with 10 bases separating them. CDR1 SQVTM and CDR2 ANQGSEA come from the germline V gene. The CDR3 bases are TGCAGCGTTGCGACAGGTTCTAGCAATCAGCCCCAGCATTTT. Translation: CSVATGSSNQPQHF.

This clone was found a few times. The rearrangement uses TRBV7-9 and TRBJ2-5; possible D gene TRBD2, 6 bases. Germline lookup yields CDR1 SEHNR and CDR2 FQNEAQ (reference sequence). V shed 5 bases and J shed 5 bases, with 21 bases lying between them. The CDR3 sequence is 16 residues long. CDR3 region: CASSPSGGDPQETQYF. CDR3 nucleotides: TGTGCCAGCAGCCCGTCGGGCGGGGACCCACAGGAGACCCAGTACTTC.

The chain links TRBV9 to TRBJ2-3, with 12 bases that match TRBD2. Germline CDR1 and CDR2: SGDLS and YYNGEE. The CDR3 sequence is 18 residues long. Unmatched junction bases numbered 7, after V lost 0 bases and J lost 2 bases. In DNA, the CDR3 is TGTGCCAGCAGCGTAGCTAGCGGGGGGGCCGGGTACACAGATACGCAGTATTTT. This encodes CASSVASGGAGYTDTQYF.

This chain connects TRBV30 to TRBJ2-1; perhaps TRBD2 as D (5 bases). Germline V gene data show CDR1 as GTSNPN and CDR2 as SVGIG (reference sequence). CDR3 length: 16 residues. V lost 0 bases and J 7 bases, leaving 19 bases between the germline ends. CDR3 protein: CAWSVTGKGRLNEQFF. CDR3 nucleotide sequence: TGTGCCTGGAGTGTCACGGGAAAGGGAAGATTGAATGAGCAGTTCTTC.

V and J are TRBV27 and TRBJ1-4; D is perhaps TRBD1 (5 bases). Per the germline V gene, CDR1 is MNHEY and CDR2 is SMNVEV (reference sequence). Between the trimmed V and J ends, which lost 7 bases and 7 bases, there was a span of 19 bases. This CDR3 region has 15 residues. DNA of the CDR3: TGTGCCAGCATTCCTCCGGGACGAAAGCGTGAAAAACTGTTTTTT. This encodes CASIPPGRKREKLFF.

This clone appeared a single time. The CDR3 nucleotides are TGCAGCGTGACAGGGGGTAATGAAAAACTGTTTTTT. Residues: CSVTGGNEKLFF. V usage is TRBV29-1 and J usage is TRBJ1-4, with TRBD1 matching 9 bases. Germline trimming cut 6 bases from V and 4 bases from J; bases unmatched to any gene: 0. The CDR3 runs to 12 residues. CDR1 is SQVTM and CDR2 is ANQGSEA in the germline V gene.

The CDR3 DNA is TGTGCCACCAGCTTAGCGGGGGTACAAGAGACCCAGTACTTC. Translation: CATSLAGVQETQYF. V usage is TRBV15 and J usage is TRBJ2-5; TRBD2 matches 9 bases. CDR1 is LNHNV and CDR2 is YYDKDF in the germline V gene (reference sequence). The CDR3 loop spans 14 amino acids. V shed 5 bases, J shed 2 bases, and the junction held 3 bases outside the gene matches.

The rearrangement joins TRBV5-1 to TRBJ2-3, with 9 nucleotides matching TRBD1. Trimming removed 3 bases from V and 8 bases from J; junction bases left unmatched: 7. The CDR3 runs to 14 residues. Looked up from germline, CDR1 is SGHRS and CDR2 is YFSETQ. Written as DNA, the CDR3 is TGCGCCAGCAGCTCGGGACAGGGCCTGGGTACGCAGTATTTT. This translates into CASSSGQGLGTQYF.

The table lists this clone with a few counts. V and J are TRBV19 and TRBJ1-3; 8 bases map to TRBD1. Germline V lookup: CDR1 LNHDA, CDR2 SQIVND (reference sequence). This CDR3 has 15 amino acids. V shed 5 bases, J shed 6 bases, and the junction held 9 bases outside the gene matches. The CDR3 bases are TGTGCCAGTAGTGTGAACCGGGACAGGTCAAACACCATATATTTT. Protein sequence: CASSVNRDRSNTIYF.

This clone was seen only a few times. J is TRBJ1-2 and V is TRBV5-8; the D gene is possibly TRBD1 (6 bases). The germline CDR1 and CDR2 sequences are SGHTS and YDEGEE. The ends were cut back, 1 base at V and 4 bases at J, with 11 bases in the middle. This CDR3 is built from 14 residues. CDR3 nucleotide sequence: TGTGCCAGCAGCTTGATGGGGGGCGGCTATGGCTACACCTTC. Protein product: CASSLMGGGYGYTF.